This paragraph reports one T cell receptor (beta chain). This clone was recorded a few times. Which antigen it targets is not known. The record has no base qualities; no much larger clone is one base away. The data were obtained in a study of CD8+ T cells in alopecia areata (dated by TCRdb to 2017 to 2018). Background on the whole study: Treated patients were enrolled in an open-label pilot trial of oral tofacitinib, 5 to 10 mg twice daily, for moderate-to-severe alopecia areata. Tofacitinib was administered for 6 to 18 months, and 6 months of follow-up off drug were then conducted to assess delayed response and recurrence. In treated patients, disease severity was measured using the SALT score, which gives the percentage of scalp surface area affected. The study used high-throughput TCRbeta sequencing to examine T cell clonal expansion in alopecia areata, in both the C3H/HeJ mouse model and human patients. On the human side, TCRbeta sequencing was run on scalp tissue and on sorted CD4+ and CD8+ peripheral blood T cells from healthy controls and from alopecia areata patients with either patchy or totalis/universalis disease. Biopsies were taken from tofacitinib-treated patients at baseline and again at 4 and 24 weeks into treatment, and several of those patients also had a later scalp biopsy. Scalp clonality was compared among normal scalp (n=4), patchy alopecia areata scalp (n=8), and alopecia totalis/universalis scalp (n=8). The RNA source kit depended on sample type: the PAXgene miRNA kit for fixed scalp, the miRNeasy kit for PBMCs, and the RNeasy kit for mouse skin. Amplification of TCRbeta CDR3 regions was done by immunoSEQ multiplex PCR using 35 Vbeta forward primers and 13 Jbeta reverse primers. What the authors observed across the whole study: TCR sequences shared between patients were less clear than in mice, possibly partly because of HLA diversity in the patient population. Higher clonality and more expanded CD8+ clones were observed in lesional scalp than in normal scalp, particularly in alopecia totalis/universalis, a finding suggestive of antigenic drive. Scalp TCR repertoire analysis is complicated because resident alphabeta T cells in normal human skin are also sequenced, whereas mouse skin is dominated by gammadelta T cells. Tofacitinib significantly decreased scalp clonality and the number of expanded CD8+ clones among the top 100 scalp clones. The treated cohort was small, with a single nonresponder, so links between baseline CD8+ expansion and response need larger studies. Many expanded lesional clones persisted in scalp and blood during tofacitinib treatment, which may partly explain relapse after stopping treatment.

The label giving this sample's treatment or condition can be read as: oral pan-JAK inhibitor, 5-10 mg twice daily. Lesional scalp punch biopsies and peripheral blood were obtained from alopecia areata patients. After PBMCs were isolated by density centrifugation and stained for CD3, CD4 and CD8, a FACSAria was used to sort CD4+ and CD8+ T cells. Trimming takes 3 bases off V and 1 base off J; junction bases not matched to a gene: 2. The CDR3 goes from the cysteine to the phenylalanine over 13 residues. The sequence is cut down to CDR3 DNA, 39 bases in frame from base 1. The germline V gene (reference sequence) supplies CDR1 GTSNPN and CDR2 SVGIG. The protocol used for the library was the immunoSEQ multiplex PCR assay. RNA was extracted from all samples and reverse transcribed into cDNA as template for TCR sequencing. First-strand cDNA was synthesized using SuperScript III with a 2:1 mix of oligo-dT and random hexamers. A synthetic immune receptor repertoire was used to measure amplification bias, and any remaining bias was corrected computationally. The published analysis was carried out like this. Raw reads were preprocessed to remove errors, and CDR3 was defined according to IMGT conventions as the region from the conserved cysteine to phenylalanine. Clonality was calculated as 1 minus Shannon entropy normalized by log2 of the number of productive unique TCRs. CD4 or CD8 identity of scalp clones was inferred by cross-referencing scalp TCRbeta sequences with sorted blood CD4 and CD8 repertoires. Not all clones reach the TCRdb copy of this immuneACCESS table, which keeps in-frame sequences only. Checked studies attribute under half of the gap to unresolved V genes and leave the rest unexplained. The V and J calls and clone size come from that table; D and trimming were worked out from the DNA. The sample includes about 210,000 clones, with more than 60% observed a single time. The ten most abundant clones make up more than 1% of the sample.

The starting material was CD4+ T cells sorted from blood, obtained at approximately week 42, from a patient treated with tofacitinib. The chain is made from TRBV30 and TRBJ2-5, and 7 junctional nucleotides match TRBD1. The receptor's source is a human donor with alopecia areata. The DNA sequence follows: TGTGCCTGGAGGGGACAGCCCCAAGAGACCCAGTACTTC. Its product reads: CAWRGQPQETQYF. Beyond the CDR3, the reference TRBV30 and TRBJ2-5 genes provide the residues; the full variable domain reads: SQTIHQWPATLVQPVGSPLSLECTVEGTSNPNLYWYRQAAGRGLQLLFYSVGIGQISSEVPQNLSASRPQDRQFILSSKKLLLSDSGFYLCAWRGQPQETQYFGPGTRLLVL.